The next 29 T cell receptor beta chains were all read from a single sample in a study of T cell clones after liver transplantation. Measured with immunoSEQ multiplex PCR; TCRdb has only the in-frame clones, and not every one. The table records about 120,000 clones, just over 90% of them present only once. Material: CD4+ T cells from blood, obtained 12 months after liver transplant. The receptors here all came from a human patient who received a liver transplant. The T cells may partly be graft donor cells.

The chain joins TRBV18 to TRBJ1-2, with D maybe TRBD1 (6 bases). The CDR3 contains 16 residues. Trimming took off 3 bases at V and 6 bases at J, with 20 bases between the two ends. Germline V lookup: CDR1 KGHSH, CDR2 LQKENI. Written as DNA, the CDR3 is TGTGCCAGCTCACCGATAATTCTCGGGGGGCGCGATGGCTACACCTTC. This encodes CASSPIILGGRDGYTF.

The CDR3 protein is CASSRGSSTDTQYF. CDR3 DNA: TGTGCCAGCAGCCGGGGATCTAGCACAGATACGCAGTATTTT. The rearrangement uses TRBV9 and TRBJ2-3; a possible D gene is TRBD2 (5 bases). This CDR3 has 14 residues. Trimming left V 4 bases short and J 0 bases short, with 9 bases between. Germline-derived CDR1 and CDR2 are SGDLS and YYNGEE.

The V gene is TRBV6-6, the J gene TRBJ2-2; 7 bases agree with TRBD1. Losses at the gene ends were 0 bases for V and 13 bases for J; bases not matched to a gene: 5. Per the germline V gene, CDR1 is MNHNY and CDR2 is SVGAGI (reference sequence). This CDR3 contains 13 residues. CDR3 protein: CASSYSEGGRLFF. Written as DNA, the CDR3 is TGTGCCAGCAGTTACTCGGAAGGGGGCAGGCTGTTTTTT.

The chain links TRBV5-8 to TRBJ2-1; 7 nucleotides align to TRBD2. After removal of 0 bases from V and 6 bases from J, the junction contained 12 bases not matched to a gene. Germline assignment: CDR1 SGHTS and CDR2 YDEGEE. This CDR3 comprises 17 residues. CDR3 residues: CASSLDWGGSNGNEQFF. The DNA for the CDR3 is TGTGCCAGCAGCTTGGACTGGGGCGGGAGCAACGGCAATGAGCAGTTCTTC.

CDR3 in amino acids: CASSLATALETQYF. CDR3 in DNA: TGTGCCAGCAGCTTAGCGACAGCGCTGGAGACCCAGTACTTC. This chain joins TRBV7-9 and TRBJ2-5; D is possibly TRBD1 (5 bases). The CDR3 runs to 14 residues. V lost 0 bases and J lost 5, with 10 bases in between. Germline CDR1 and CDR2: SEHNR and FQNEAQ (reference sequence). Complete variable domain (other parts from reference TRBV7-9 and TRBJ2-5): DTGVSQNPRHKITKRGQNVTFRCDPISEHNRLYWYRQTLGQGPEFLTYFQNEAQLEKSRLLSDRFSAERPKGSFSTLEIQRTEQGDSAMYLCASSLATALETQYFGPGTRLLVL.

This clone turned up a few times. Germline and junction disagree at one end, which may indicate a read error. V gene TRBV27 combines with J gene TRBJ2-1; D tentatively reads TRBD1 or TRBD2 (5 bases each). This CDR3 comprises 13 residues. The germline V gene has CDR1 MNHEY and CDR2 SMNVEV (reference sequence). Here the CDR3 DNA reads TGTGCCAGCAGCCTAAACCCCCGGGACGGCTTAATCTTC. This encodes CASSLNPRDGLIF.

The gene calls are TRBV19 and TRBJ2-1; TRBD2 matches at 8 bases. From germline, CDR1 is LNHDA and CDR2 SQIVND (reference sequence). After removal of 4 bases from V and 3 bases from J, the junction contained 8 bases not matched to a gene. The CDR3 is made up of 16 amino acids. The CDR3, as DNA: TGTGCCAGTAGTAAGGGAGCGGGAGCCGGCTACAATGAGCAGTTCTTC. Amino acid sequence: CASSKGAGAGYNEQFF.

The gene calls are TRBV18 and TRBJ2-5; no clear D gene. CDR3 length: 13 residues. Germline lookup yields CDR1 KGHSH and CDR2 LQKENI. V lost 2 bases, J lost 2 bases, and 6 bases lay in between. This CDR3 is CASSPGQQETQYF. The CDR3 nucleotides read TGTGCCAGCTCACCAGGGCAGCAAGAGACCCAGTACTTC.

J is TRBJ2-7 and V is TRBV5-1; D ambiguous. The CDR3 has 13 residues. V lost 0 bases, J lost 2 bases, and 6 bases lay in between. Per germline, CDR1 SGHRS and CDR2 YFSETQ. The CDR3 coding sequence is TGCGCCAGCAGCTTGGAGGGCACCTACGAGCAGTACTTC. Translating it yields CASSLEGTYEQYF.

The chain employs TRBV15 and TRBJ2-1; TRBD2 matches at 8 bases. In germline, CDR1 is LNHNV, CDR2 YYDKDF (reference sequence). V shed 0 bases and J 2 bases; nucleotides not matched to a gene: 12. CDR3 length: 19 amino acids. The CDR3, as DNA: TGTGCCACCAGCAGAGATCGGGCCAGCGGGAGAGCGACCTACAATGAGCAGTTCTTC. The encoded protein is CATSRDRASGRATYNEQFF. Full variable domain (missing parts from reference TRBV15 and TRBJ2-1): DAMVIQNPRYQVTQFGKPVTLSCSQTLNHNVMYWYQQKSSQAPKLLFHYYDKDFNNEADTPDNFQSRRPNTSFCFLDIRSPGLGDTAMYLCATSRDRASGRATYNEQFFGPGTRLTVL.

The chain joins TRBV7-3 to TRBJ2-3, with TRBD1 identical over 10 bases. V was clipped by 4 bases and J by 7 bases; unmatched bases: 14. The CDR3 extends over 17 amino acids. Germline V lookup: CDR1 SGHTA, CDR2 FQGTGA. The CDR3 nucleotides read TGTGCCAGCAGCTCCGGTCCGACAGGGGGCTTTTCGAATACGCAGTATTTT. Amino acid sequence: CASSSGPTGGFSNTQYF.

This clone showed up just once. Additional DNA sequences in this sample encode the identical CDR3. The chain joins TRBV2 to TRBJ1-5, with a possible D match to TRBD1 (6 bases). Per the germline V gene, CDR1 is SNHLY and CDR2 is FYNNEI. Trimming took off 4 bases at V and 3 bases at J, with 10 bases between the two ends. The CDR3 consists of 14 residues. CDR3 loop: CASSAGQNNQPQHF. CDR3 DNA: TGTGCCAGCAGTGCGGGACAAAACAATCAGCCCCAGCATTTT.

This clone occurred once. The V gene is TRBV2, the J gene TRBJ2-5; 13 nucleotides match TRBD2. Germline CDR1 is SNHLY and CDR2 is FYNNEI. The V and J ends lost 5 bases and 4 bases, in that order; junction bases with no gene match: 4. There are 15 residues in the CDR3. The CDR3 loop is CASSTGLAGRETQYF. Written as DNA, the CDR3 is TGTGCCAGCAGTACGGGACTAGCGGGAAGAGAGACCCAGTACTTC.

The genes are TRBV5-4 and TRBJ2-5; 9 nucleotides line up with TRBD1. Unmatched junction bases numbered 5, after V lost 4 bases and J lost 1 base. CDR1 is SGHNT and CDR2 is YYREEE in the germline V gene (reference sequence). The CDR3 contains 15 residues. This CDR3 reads CASSAEGQGQETQYF. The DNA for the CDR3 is TGTGCCAGCAGCGCCGAGGGACAGGGCCAAGAGACCCAGTACTTC.

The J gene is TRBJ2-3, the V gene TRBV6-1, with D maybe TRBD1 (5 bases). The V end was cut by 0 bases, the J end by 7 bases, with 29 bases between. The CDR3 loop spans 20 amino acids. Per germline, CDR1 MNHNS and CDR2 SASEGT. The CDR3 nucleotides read TGTGCCAGCAGTGAAGCCATGGGTTGGAAGGCGGATGGACAACACCATACGCAGTATTTT. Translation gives CASSEAMGWKADGQHHTQYF.

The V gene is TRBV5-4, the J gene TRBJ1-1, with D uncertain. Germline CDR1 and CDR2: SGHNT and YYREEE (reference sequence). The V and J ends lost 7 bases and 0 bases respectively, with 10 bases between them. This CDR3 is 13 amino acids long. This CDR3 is CASREQLNTEAFF. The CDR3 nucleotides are TGTGCCAGCCGGGAACAGTTGAACACTGAAGCTTTCTTT. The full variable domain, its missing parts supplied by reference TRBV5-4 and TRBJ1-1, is ETGVTQSPTHLIKTRGQQVTLRCSSQSGHNTVSWYQQALGQGPQFIFQYYREEENGRGNFPPRFSGLQFPNYSSELNVNALELDDSALYLCASREQLNTEAFFGQGTRLTVV.

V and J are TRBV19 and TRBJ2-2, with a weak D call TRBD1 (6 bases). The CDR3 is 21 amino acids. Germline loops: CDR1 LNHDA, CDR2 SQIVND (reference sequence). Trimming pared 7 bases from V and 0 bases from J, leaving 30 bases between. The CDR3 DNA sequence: TGTGCCAGTACCTCGACCCGCAGGGGTGCCGGATCGTTTACGAACACCGGGGAGCTGTTTTTT. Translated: CASTSTRRGAGSFTNTGELFF.

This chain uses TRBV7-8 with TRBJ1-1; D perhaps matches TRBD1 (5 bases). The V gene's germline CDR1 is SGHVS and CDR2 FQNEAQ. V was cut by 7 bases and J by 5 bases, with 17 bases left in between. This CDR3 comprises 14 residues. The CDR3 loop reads CASTMGLTGTEAFF. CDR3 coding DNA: TGTGCCAGCACCATGGGACTGACTGGGACTGAAGCTTTCTTT. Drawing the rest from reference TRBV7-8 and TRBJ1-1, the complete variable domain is GAGVSQSPRYKVAKRGQDVALRCDPISGHVSLFWYQQALGQGPEFLTYFQNEAQLDKSGLPSDRFFAERPEGSVSTLKIQRTQQEDSAVYLCASTMGLTGTEAFFGQGTRLTVV.

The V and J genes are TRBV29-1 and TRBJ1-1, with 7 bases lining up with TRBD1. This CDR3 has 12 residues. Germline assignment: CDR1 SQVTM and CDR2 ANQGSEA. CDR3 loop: CTGQIENTEAFF. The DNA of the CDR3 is TGCACGGGACAGATAGAGAACACTGAAGCTTTCTTT. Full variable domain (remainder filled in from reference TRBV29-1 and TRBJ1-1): SAVISQKPSRDICQRGTSLTIQCQVDSQVTMMFWYRQQPGQSLTLIATANQGSEATYESGFVIDKFPISRPNLTFSTLTVSNMSPEDSSIYLCTGQIENTEAFFGQGTRLTVV.

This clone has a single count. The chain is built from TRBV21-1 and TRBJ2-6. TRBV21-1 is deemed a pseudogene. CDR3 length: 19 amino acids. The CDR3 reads CASSNIPGGPRSGANVLTF. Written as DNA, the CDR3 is TGTGCCAGCAGCAACATCCCAGGCGGCCCTCGCTCTGGGGCCAACGTCCTGACTTTC.

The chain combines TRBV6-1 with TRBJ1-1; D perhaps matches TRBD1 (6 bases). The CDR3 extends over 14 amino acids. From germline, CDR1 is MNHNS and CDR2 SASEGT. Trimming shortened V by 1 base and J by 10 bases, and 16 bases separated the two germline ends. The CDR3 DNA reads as TGTGCCAGCAGTGAAGGACAGGCCGGGAAGAGAGCTTTCTTT. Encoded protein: CASSEGQAGKRAFF.

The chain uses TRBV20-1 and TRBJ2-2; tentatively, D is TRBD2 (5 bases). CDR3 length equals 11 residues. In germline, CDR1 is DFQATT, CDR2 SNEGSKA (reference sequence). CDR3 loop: CEGENTGELFF. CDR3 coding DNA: TGCGAGGGAGAGAACACCGGGGAGCTGTTTTTT.

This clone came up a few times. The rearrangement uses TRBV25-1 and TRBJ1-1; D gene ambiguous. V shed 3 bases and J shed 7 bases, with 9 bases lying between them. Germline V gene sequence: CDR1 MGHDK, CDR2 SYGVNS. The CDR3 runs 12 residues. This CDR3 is CASSDSFSEAFF. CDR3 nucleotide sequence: TGTGCCAGCAGTGACAGTTTCAGTGAAGCTTTCTTT.

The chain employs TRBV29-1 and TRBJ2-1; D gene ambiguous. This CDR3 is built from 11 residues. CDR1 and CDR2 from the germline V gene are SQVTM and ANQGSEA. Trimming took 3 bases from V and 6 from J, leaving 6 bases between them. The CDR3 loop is CSVDMGNEQFF. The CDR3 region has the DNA TGCAGCGTTGACATGGGCAATGAGCAGTTCTTC.

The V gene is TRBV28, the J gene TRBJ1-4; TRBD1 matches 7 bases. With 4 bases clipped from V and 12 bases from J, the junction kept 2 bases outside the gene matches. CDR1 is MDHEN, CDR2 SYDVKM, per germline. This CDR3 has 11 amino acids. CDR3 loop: CASSSRGELFF. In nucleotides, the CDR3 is TGTGCCAGCAGTTCCAGGGGGGAACTGTTTTTT.

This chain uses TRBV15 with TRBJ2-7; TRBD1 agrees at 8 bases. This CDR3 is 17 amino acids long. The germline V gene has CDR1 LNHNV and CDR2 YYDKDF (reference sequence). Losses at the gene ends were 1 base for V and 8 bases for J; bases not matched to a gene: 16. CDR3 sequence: CATSRVSGTGHLLQQYF. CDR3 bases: TGTGCCACCAGCAGAGTCTCTGGGACAGGTCACCTGTTACAGCAGTACTTC. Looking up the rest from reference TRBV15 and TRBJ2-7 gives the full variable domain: DAMVIQNPRYQVTQFGKPVTLSCSQTLNHNVMYWYQQKSSQAPKLLFHYYDKDFNNEADTPDNFQSRRPNTSFCFLDIRSPGLGDTAMYLCATSRVSGTGHLLQQYFGPGTRLTVT.

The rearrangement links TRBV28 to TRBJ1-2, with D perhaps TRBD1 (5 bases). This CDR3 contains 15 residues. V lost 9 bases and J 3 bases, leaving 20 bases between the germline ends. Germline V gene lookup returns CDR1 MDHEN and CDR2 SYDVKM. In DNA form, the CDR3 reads TGTGCCAGTACTACCCCTGGGGGGAGGTACTATGGCTACACCTTC. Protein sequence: CASTTPGGRYYGYTF.

The CDR3, as DNA: TGTGCCAGCAGCCCGCAGCCGAGCGGGAGAAACGGGGAGCTGTTTTTT. Protein: CASSPQPSGRNGELFF. The chain uses TRBV7-3 and TRBJ2-2, with TRBD2 matching over 8 bases. CDR3 size: 16 residues. With V trimmed by 5 bases and J by 7 bases, 12 bases remained unmatched. CDR1 and CDR2 from the germline V gene are SGHTA and FQGTGA.

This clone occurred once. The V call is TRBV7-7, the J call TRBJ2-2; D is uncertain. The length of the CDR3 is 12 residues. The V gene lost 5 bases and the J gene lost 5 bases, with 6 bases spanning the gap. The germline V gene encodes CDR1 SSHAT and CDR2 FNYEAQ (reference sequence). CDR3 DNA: TGTGCCAGCAGCCCAGTTACCGGGGAGCTGTTTTTT. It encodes CASSPVTGELFF. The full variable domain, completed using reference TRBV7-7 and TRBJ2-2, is GAGVSQSPRYKVTKRGQDVTLRCDPISSHATLYWYQQALGQGPEFLTYFNYEAQPDKSGLPSDRFSAERPEGSISTLTIQRTEQRDSAMYRCASSPVTGELFFGEGSRLTVL.